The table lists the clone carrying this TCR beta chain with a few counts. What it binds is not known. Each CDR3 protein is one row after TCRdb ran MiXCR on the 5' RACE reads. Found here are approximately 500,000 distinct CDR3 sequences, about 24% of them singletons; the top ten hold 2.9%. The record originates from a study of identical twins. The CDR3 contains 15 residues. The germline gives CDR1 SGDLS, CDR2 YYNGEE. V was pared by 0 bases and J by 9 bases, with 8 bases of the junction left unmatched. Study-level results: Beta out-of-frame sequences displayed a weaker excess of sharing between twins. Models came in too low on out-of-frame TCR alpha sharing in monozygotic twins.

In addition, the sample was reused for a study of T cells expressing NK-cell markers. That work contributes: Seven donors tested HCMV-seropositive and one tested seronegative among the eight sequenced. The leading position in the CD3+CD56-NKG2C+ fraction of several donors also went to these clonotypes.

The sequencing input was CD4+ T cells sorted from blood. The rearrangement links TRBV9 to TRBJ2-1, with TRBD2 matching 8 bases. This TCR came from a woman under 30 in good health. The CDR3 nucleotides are TGTGCCAGCAGCGTAGAGCCAGCGGGGGTAGGTGAGCAGTTCTTC. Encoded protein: CASSVEPAGVGEQFF.